One sample yielded the 32 T cell receptor beta chains listed below, sequenced in a study of blood T cell repertoires in COVID-19. Generated by immunoSEQ multiplex PCR, the TCRdb table keeps only in-frame clones and is missing some. The sample has some 170,000 clones; roughly 84% are singletons. The sequenced sample was PBMCs or T cells enriched from blood (not recorded which). The receptors shown here come from a human donor with acute COVID-19. The donor label of this sample is uncertain.

V is TRBV7-8 and J is TRBJ2-6; D not resolved. CDR1 and CDR2 (germline): SGHVS, FQNEAQ. V was shortened by 3 bases and J by 2 bases, with 2 bases between the two germline ends. The CDR3 covers 13 residues. The CDR3 reads CASSFTGANVLTF. DNA of the CDR3: TGTGCCAGCAGCTTTACTGGGGCCAACGTCCTGACTTTC.

The rearrangement links TRBV12-2 to TRBJ2-4; TRBD2, as called in the table, went unchecked against the DNA. TRBV12-2 is a pseudogene segment. The CDR3 sequence is 17 residues long. DNA for the CDR3: TGTGCAAGTCGCTTAGCCCTAGCGGGGGGCTTTAAAAACATTCAGTACTTC. Encoded protein: CASRLALAGGFKNIQYF.

This clone was found once. The same CDR3 arises from other DNA sequences in this sample as well. The chain couples TRBV9 to TRBJ1-3; no clear D gene. CDR3 size: 14 residues. CDR1 and CDR2 from the germline V gene are SGDLS and YYNGEE. V lost 0 bases to trimming and J lost 1 base, with 5 bases between them. CDR3: CASSVAGSGNTIYF. The CDR3 nucleotides read TGTGCCAGCAGCGTAGCGGGTTCTGGAAACACCATATATTTT.

The chain uses TRBV4-3 and TRBJ1-2, with a possible D match to TRBD1 (6 bases). V was clipped by 0 bases and J by 8 bases, with 19 bases between them. Germline CDR1 reads LGHNA; CDR2 reads YSLEER. This CDR3 spans 16 amino acids. CDR3 coding DNA: TGCGCCAGCAGCCAAGATTCCCATACAGGGTCGGGCGGCTACACCTTC. Amino acids: CASSQDSHTGSGGYTF.

The chain has TRBV7-9 and TRBJ2-2; maybe TRBD2 (5 bases). Trimming pared 5 bases from V and 2 bases from J, leaving 12 bases between. This CDR3 comprises 15 residues. Germline V gene data show CDR1 as SEHNR and CDR2 as FQNEAQ (reference sequence). For the CDR3, the DNA is TGTGCCAGCAGCCGGGGTGAAAGAAACACCGGGGAGCTGTTTTTT. Protein sequence: CASSRGERNTGELFF.

This chain links TRBV27 with TRBJ1-2; perhaps TRBD1 as D (5 bases). The V end was cut by 3 bases, the J end by 8 bases, with 19 bases between. Germline V lookup: CDR1 MNHEY, CDR2 SMNVEV (reference sequence). There are 15 residues in the CDR3. CDR3 region: CASSFRARDPLGYTF. Written as DNA, the CDR3 is TGTGCCAGCAGTTTCCGGGCGCGGGACCCCTTAGGCTACACCTTC.

The CDR3 loop is CASSLRTGSTDTQYF. As DNA, the CDR3 is TGTGCCAGCAGCCTCCGGACAGGGAGCACAGATACGCAGTATTTT. The rearrangement joins TRBV11-3 to TRBJ2-3, with TRBD1 matching 8 bases. Losses at the gene ends were 5 bases for V and 0 bases for J; bases not matched to a gene: 4. Germline V gives CDR1 SGHNT, CDR2 YENEEA. CDR3 length equals 15 residues. Full variable domain (rest looked up from reference TRBV11-3 and TRBJ2-3): EAGVVQSPRYKIIEKKQPVAFWCNPISGHNTLYWYLQNLGQGPELLIRYENEEAVDDSQLPKDRFSAERLKGVDSTLKIQPAELGDSAVYLCASSLRTGSTDTQYFGPGTRLTVL.

V and J are TRBV5-1 and TRBJ2-3, with 8 bases lining up with TRBD2. J lost 2 bases, V lost 5 bases, and 13 bases had no gene match. The CDR3 runs 17 residues. The V gene's germline CDR1 is SGHRS and CDR2 YFSETQ. CDR3 residues: CASRGAARGGATDTQYF. The DNA of the CDR3 is TGCGCCAGCAGGGGAGCCGCTCGGGGGGGCGCCACAGATACGCAGTATTTT.

This rearrangement joins TRBV5-4 to TRBJ2-5; TRBD2 matches 8 bases. With 4 bases clipped from V and 5 bases from J, the junction kept 4 bases outside the gene matches. The CDR3 totals 13 residues. Germline CDR1 and CDR2: SGHNT and YYREEE (reference sequence). Here the CDR3 DNA reads TGTGCCAGCAGCCCCCCGGGGGGGGAGACCCAGTACTTC. Translation gives CASSPPGGETQYF.

The gene calls are TRBV14 and TRBJ2-1, with 12 bases identical to TRBD2. The CDR3 has 15 residues. CDR1 and CDR2 from the germline V gene are SGHDN and FVKESK. V was clipped by 7 bases and J by 9 bases; unmatched bases: 10. This CDR3 is CASTLDTSGGIEQFF. CDR3 in DNA: TGTGCCAGCACCCTGGACACTAGCGGGGGGATTGAGCAGTTCTTC.

The V gene is TRBV12-5, the J gene TRBJ1-1; D unclear. The germline V gene has CDR1 LGHNT and CDR2 FRNRAP. The V gene lost 5 bases and the J gene lost 0 bases, with 16 bases spanning the gap. CDR3 length: 16 residues. The CDR3 DNA reads TGTGCTAGTGGTCCCCTGGAGGGCAGTTTGAACACTGAAGCTTTCTTT. Translating it yields CASGPLEGSLNTEAFF.

This clone was counted a single time. The V and J genes are TRBV7-8 and TRBJ1-4, with D possibly being TRBD1 (5 bases). Trimming pared 5 bases from V and 6 bases from J, leaving 13 bases between. The CDR3 has 14 residues. CDR1 is SGHVS and CDR2 is FQNEAQ in the germline V gene. The CDR3 coding sequence is TGTGCCAGCAGCCTGAAGCAGGGTTATGAAAAACTGTTTTTT. It specifies CASSLKQGYEKLFF.

V and J are TRBV25-1 and TRBJ1-2; 7 bases match TRBD1. This CDR3 region has 14 residues. Losses at the gene ends were 2 bases for V and 4 bases for J; bases not matched to a gene: 4. Germline assignment: CDR1 MGHDK and CDR2 SYGVNS. CDR3 bases: TGTGCCAGCAGTGAAAACAGGGGAGGCTATGGCTACACCTTC. Translating it yields CASSENRGGYGYTF.

V is TRBV7-2 and J is TRBJ2-1; the match to TRBD2 covers 7 bases. The V segment lost 3 bases and the J segment 10 bases; nucleotides outside the gene matches: 0. The germline V gene encodes CDR1 SGHTA and CDR2 FQGNSA. The CDR3 runs to 11 residues. The DNA of the CDR3 is TGTGCCAGCAGCTTGGGGGGGGAGCAGTTCTTC. It encodes CASSLGGEQFF.

The chain is built from TRBV7-2 and TRBJ2-5; 7 nucleotides match TRBD1. The V and J ends lost 5 bases and 2 bases, in that order; junction bases with no gene match: 11. The CDR3 has 16 residues. Germline CDR1 reads SGHTA; CDR2 reads FQGNSA. In DNA form, the CDR3 reads TGTGCCAGCAGCGATCAAATCGGGACAGTTCAAGAGACCCAGTACTTC. It encodes CASSDQIGTVQETQYF.

This clone was observed a single time. V usage is TRBV4-1 and J usage is TRBJ1-4; a possible D gene is TRBD1 (5 bases). CDR1 and CDR2 (germline): MGHRA, YSYEKL. Trimming cost V 3 bases and J 5 bases, with 16 bases left between them. The CDR3 loop spans 16 amino acids. The CDR3 region is CASSQGLVGTNEKLFF. CDR3 in DNA: TGCGCCAGCAGCCAGGGGCTCGTAGGCACCAATGAAAAACTGTTTTTT.

The chain employs TRBV2 and TRBJ2-6, with 9 nucleotides matching TRBD1. The ends lost 6 bases at V and 4 bases at J; junction bases unmatched: 10. The CDR3 consists of 17 residues. CDR1 is SNHLY, CDR2 FYNNEI, per germline. The CDR3 spells CASSRAGTGTGANVLTF. The CDR3 DNA follows: TGTGCCAGCAGCCGCGCCGGGACAGGGACGGGGGCCAACGTCCTGACTTTC.

The J gene is TRBJ2-3, the V gene TRBV4-1; 7 bases are shared with TRBD1. CDR3 length: 13 residues. CDR1 and CDR2 from the germline V gene are MGHRA and YSYEKL. J was trimmed by 13 bases and V by 0 bases; bases with no gene match: 7. CDR3 sequence reads: CASSQDVGTEEYF. The CDR3 region has the DNA TGCGCCAGCAGCCAAGATGTAGGGACAGAAGAGTATTTT.

As concerns this clone: The same CDR3 is also encoded by other DNA sequences in this sample. The chain has TRBV30 and TRBJ1-5; D call uncertain. The ends were cut back, 0 bases at V and 4 bases at J, with 7 bases in the middle. CDR1 and CDR2 from the germline V gene are GTSNPN and SVGIG (reference sequence). This CDR3 contains 13 residues. In DNA form, the CDR3 reads TGTGCCTGGAGTGTACGAGGGAATCAGCCCCAGCATTTT. Its translation: CAWSVRGNQPQHF.

This chain joins TRBV7-9 and TRBJ1-1; 11 positions agree with TRBD1. The CDR3 extends over 16 amino acids. CDR1 is SEHNR, CDR2 FQNEAQ, per germline (reference sequence). The V gene end was trimmed by 5 bases and the J gene end by 4 bases; junction bases not matched to a gene: 9. The CDR3 reads CASSLGQGAIGTEAFF. Here the CDR3 DNA reads TGTGCCAGCAGCCTCGGACAGGGGGCAATAGGCACTGAAGCTTTCTTT.

The chain is built from TRBV5-4 and TRBJ2-3; 8 nucleotides match TRBD2. Trimming removed 3 bases from V and 5 bases from J; junction bases left unmatched: 14. Germline CDR1 reads SGHNT; CDR2 reads YYREEE (reference sequence). CDR3 length: 17 residues. The chain's CDR3 is CASSSRLAGVAGDTQYF. As DNA, the CDR3 is TGTGCCAGCAGCTCCCGGCTAGCGGGCGTTGCGGGAGATACGCAGTATTTT.

To note about this clone: The same CDR3 is also encoded by other DNA sequences in this sample. This chain connects TRBV9 to TRBJ2-3; 16 bases map to TRBD2. The germline gives CDR1 SGDLS, CDR2 YYNGEE. This CDR3 is 16 amino acids long. Unmatched junction bases numbered 1, after V lost 3 bases and J lost 3 bases. Written as DNA, the CDR3 is TGTGCCAGCAGCGAGGGACTAGCGGGGGGGACAGATACGCAGTATTTT. This sequence encodes CASSEGLAGGTDTQYF.

The chain combines TRBV10-3 with TRBJ2-3, with 13 bases fitting TRBD2. Per germline, CDR1 ENHRY and CDR2 SYGVKD. There are 14 residues in the CDR3. V was pared by 6 bases and J by 3 bases, with 0 bases of the junction left unmatched. CDR3 loop: CAIRGLAGTDTQYF. Here the CDR3 DNA reads TGTGCCATCAGGGGACTAGCGGGGACAGATACGCAGTATTTT.

J is TRBJ2-5 and V is TRBV24-1, with D tentatively TRBD2 (7 bases). The CDR3 contains 17 residues. The germline V gene encodes CDR1 KGHDR and CDR2 SFDVKD. V lost 2 bases to trimming and J lost 1 base, with 16 bases between them. CDR3 loop: CATSDSPQGGGQETQYF. Written as DNA, the CDR3 is TGTGCCACCAGTGATTCCCCCCAGGGAGGGGGCCAAGAGACCCAGTACTTC.

The V call is TRBV9, the J call TRBJ2-3; 10 nucleotides align to TRBD2. V lost 1 base, J lost 6 bases, and 5 bases stayed unmatched. Germline CDR1 and CDR2: SGDLS and YYNGEE. The CDR3 has 15 residues. CDR3 in amino acids: CASSVSAGGEDTQYF. CDR3 coding DNA: TGTGCCAGCAGCGTATCAGCGGGGGGGGAGGATACGCAGTATTTT.

Only a few counts were recorded for this clone. The chain links TRBV30 to TRBJ1-1, with a possible D match to TRBD1 (6 bases). Germline V gives CDR1 GTSNPN, CDR2 SVGIG (reference sequence). The CDR3 contains 15 residues. V dropped 2 bases and J dropped 1 base, with 14 bases sitting between them. CDR3 region: CAWSSNGQTNTEAFF. In DNA, the CDR3 is TGTGCCTGGAGTAGTAACGGACAGACGAACACTGAAGCTTTCTTT.

Details on this clone: Other DNA sequences in the same sample also yield this CDR3. The V call is TRBV4-1, the J call TRBJ1-3, with 10 bases aligning to TRBD1. This CDR3 comprises 16 residues. Germline V gene lookup returns CDR1 MGHRA and CDR2 YSYEKL. Germline trimming cut 3 bases from V and 3 bases from J; bases unmatched to any gene: 5. The CDR3 loop is CASSQVDRGHGNTIYF. DNA for the CDR3: TGCGCCAGCAGCCAGGTCGACAGGGGGCATGGAAACACCATATATTTT.

The gene calls are TRBV28 and TRBJ1-5; D is perhaps TRBD1 (6 bases). Germline-derived CDR1 and CDR2 are MDHEN and SYDVKM. This CDR3 contains 15 residues. V gave up 7 bases and J gave up 2 bases, with 15 bases separating them. CDR3 protein: CASTVYSGGNQPQHF. Written as DNA, the CDR3 is TGTGCCAGCACAGTTTATTCAGGGGGCAATCAGCCCCAGCATTTT.

The J gene is TRBJ1-1, the V gene TRBV5-1; 7 bases fit TRBD1. Germline values: CDR1 SGHRS, CDR2 YFSETQ. There are 17 residues in the CDR3. V was pared by 0 bases and J by 0 bases, with 8 bases of the junction left unmatched. CDR3 sequence reads: CASSLAGTAYMNTEAFF. CDR3 in DNA: TGCGCCAGCAGCTTGGCAGGGACAGCCTACATGAACACTGAAGCTTTCTTT.

The chain couples TRBV6-5 to TRBJ1-1, with a possible D match to TRBD1 (5 bases). The germline V gene has CDR1 MNHEY and CDR2 SVGAGI. This CDR3 has 15 residues. Between the trimmed V and J ends, which lost 2 bases and 5 bases, there was a span of 15 bases. CDR3 sequence reads: CASSYDGMGGTEAFF. In DNA form, the CDR3 reads TGTGCCAGCAGTTACGATGGGATGGGGGGTACTGAAGCTTTCTTT.

The chain carries TRBV19 and TRBJ2-6; weak D call: TRBD2 (6 bases). The germline V gene has CDR1 LNHDA and CDR2 SQIVND (reference sequence). V was cut by 4 bases and J by 4 bases, with 17 bases left in between. The CDR3 is made up of 17 amino acids. CDR3 sequence (DNA): TGTGCCAGTAGTACCCTGGAGGGTTGGATCGGGGCCAACGTCCTGACTTTC. Its protein is CASSTLEGWIGANVLTF.

The genes are TRBV7-8 and TRBJ2-7; tentatively, D is TRBD2 (5 bases). Trimming shortened V by 6 bases and J by 8 bases, and 23 bases separated the two germline ends. The CDR3 is 15 residues long. Germline V gives CDR1 SGHVS, CDR2 FQNEAQ. Written as DNA, the CDR3 is TGTGCCAGCAGTTCCAGCGGCTCCCCGGGCGGTAAGCAGTACTTC. This sequence encodes CASSSSGSPGGKQYF. Together with reference TRBV7-8 and TRBJ2-7, the CDR3 gives the full variable domain: GAGVSQSPRYKVAKRGQDVALRCDPISGHVSLFWYQQALGQGPEFLTYFQNEAQLDKSGLPSDRFFAERPEGSVSTLKIQRTQQEDSAVYLCASSSSGSPGGKQYFGPGTRLTVT.